This TCR beta chain was captured by sequencing in a study of T cells after yellow fever vaccination (dated by TCRdb to between 2018 and 2021). Notes on the research overall: The SMART-Seq v4 Ultra Low Input RNA kit was used to prepare libraries from fractions with low cell numbers. Two healthy male donors, one aged 18 to 30 and one aged 30 to 40 years, made up the cohort. To follow T-cell clones before and after primary and booster YFV17D yellow fever vaccination, bulk TCR alpha and beta repertoires were sequenced over time. Blood was drawn at multiple timepoints before and after primary and secondary immunization, with bulk PBMC replicates and cell subsets isolated. Summary of the overall study and its limitations: Compared with the primary T-cell response, the secondary T-cell response was weaker but faster, peaking on day 5 rather than day 15. Most clones expanded after primary vaccination (approximately 97% of CD4 and around nine tenths of CD8) were re-detected after the booster, suggesting that broad memory maintenance occurred. Because only a couple of donors were included in the study, the extent to which the findings can be generalized is limited. A small fraction of clonotypes appeared in both the CD4 and CD8 compartments, likely as a result of convergent recombination. Computational filtering was required because FACS-sorted repertoires could contain abundant contaminating clonotypes from the bulk population.

Synthesis of TCR cDNA relied on 5'RACE template switching, a step that introduced a universal primer site along with unique molecular identifiers. cDNA synthesis was primed from both the TCR alpha and TCR beta constant segments. Libraries were amplified in two PCR steps, with sample barcodes and sequencing adapters added in the second step. Sequencing of libraries was done on Illumina HiSeq 2500 (2x100 bp) or NovaSeq (2x150 bp). In the authors' own workflow: Reads were demultiplexed and collapsed into UMI consensus sequences with MIGEC, and V(D)J alignment was performed with MiXCR. Clonotypes responding to the vaccine were identified with edgeR on replicate PBMC samples, with the criteria of FDR below 0.01 and a log2 fold change above 5 up to day 15. CD4 or CD8 identity was assigned to each bulk clonotype according to whether the clonotype was present at higher abundance in the sequenced CD4 repertoire or the sequenced CD8 repertoire. The public sequencing data were trimmed at Q25 with fastp and processed into clonotypes with MiXCR by TCRdb, which kept only in-frame beta chains. Every CDR3 protein is listed once, alongside the most common genes and DNA of its rows. The V and J calls were not made by the authors but by TCRdb's processing. This sample has about 370,000 distinct CDR3 sequences in its table, and more than 9% of those were observed once. Less than 20% of the sample comes from the top ten.

The meaning of the sample's treatment or condition label: live attenuated yellow fever vaccine strain. At each blood-draw timepoint, two biological replicates of bulk PBMCs were collected. PBMCs were isolated from peripheral blood using a standard Ficoll-Paque protocol. TriZol was used to extract RNA from bulk PBMCs, from CD4 and CD8 fractions, and from dextramer-positive and dextramer-negative fractions. To note about this clonotype: What antigen it recognizes has not been identified. Base-call qualities are not available, and no considerably larger clone is one nucleotide away.

From the cysteine through the phenylalanine, the CDR3 covers 14 amino acids. Of all the DNA, just the CDR3 is kept, 42 bases in frame from base 1. Relative to germline, V is 3 bases shorter and J is 1 base shorter, with 10 bases between their ends. The CDR1 and CDR2 encoded by the germline V gene (reference sequence) are SEHNR and FQNEAQ. Sequencing used PBMCs, obtained on the day of the first yellow fever vaccination. The clonotype was recovered from a man aged 18 to 29 who received the YFV17D yellow fever vaccine. The chain is made from TRBV7-9 and TRBJ2-7; there is no confident call for the D gene. DNA sequence: TGTGCCAGCAGCTTCACTTCGTCTTCCTACGAGCAGTACTTC. It translates as CASSFTSSSYEQYF.